This T cell receptor (beta chain) was recorded in a study of T cell responses to AZD1222 COVID-19 vaccine. Produced via immunoSEQ multiplex PCR; TCRdb's table is partial and in-frame only. The data show more than 150,000 clones, with around 94% seen just once and around 1.6% held by the top ten. Findings of the study overall: No repertoire was sampled before or during the peak T cell response, only after it.

This CDR3 region has 16 residues. Germline CDR1 is SGHNT and CDR2 is YENEEA. V lost 1 base, J lost 2 bases, and 12 bases lay in between. Worth noting for this clone: Its matching antigen is unknown.

The chain links TRBV11-3 to TRBJ1-3; maybe TRBD1 (6 bases). The receptor comes from an adult who received the AZD1222 COVID-19 vaccine. The sequenced sample was peripheral blood, obtained 28 days after the second AZD1222 dose. The CDR3 coding sequence is TGTGCCAGCAGCTTAGGTACGGGGGCGACTGGAAACACCATATATTTT. Its protein product is CASSLGTGATGNTIYF.